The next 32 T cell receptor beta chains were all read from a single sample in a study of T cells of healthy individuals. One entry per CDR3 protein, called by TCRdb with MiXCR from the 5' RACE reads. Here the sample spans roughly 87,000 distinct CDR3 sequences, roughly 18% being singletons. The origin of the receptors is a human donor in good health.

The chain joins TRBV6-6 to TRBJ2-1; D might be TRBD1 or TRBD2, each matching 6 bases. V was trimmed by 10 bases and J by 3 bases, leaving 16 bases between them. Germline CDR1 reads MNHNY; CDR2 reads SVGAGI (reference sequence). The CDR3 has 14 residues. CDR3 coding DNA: TGTGCCACCACCTTAGGGGGGTACTACAATGAGCAGTTCTTC. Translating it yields CATTLGGYYNEQFF.

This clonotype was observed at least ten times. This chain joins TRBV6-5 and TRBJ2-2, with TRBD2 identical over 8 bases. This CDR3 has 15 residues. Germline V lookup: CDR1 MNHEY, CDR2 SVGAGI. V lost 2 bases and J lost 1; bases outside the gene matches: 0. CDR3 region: CASSYSGRNTGELFF. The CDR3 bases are TGTGCCAGCAGTTACAGCGGGAGGAACACCGGGGAGCTGTTTTTT.

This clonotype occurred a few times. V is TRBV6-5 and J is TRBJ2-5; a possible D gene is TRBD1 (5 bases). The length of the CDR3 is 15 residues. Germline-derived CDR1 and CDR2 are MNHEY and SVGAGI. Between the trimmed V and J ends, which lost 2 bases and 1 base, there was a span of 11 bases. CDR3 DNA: TGTGCCAGCAGTTACGGTGTTCAGGGCCAAGAGACCCAGTACTTC. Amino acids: CASSYGVQGQETQYF.

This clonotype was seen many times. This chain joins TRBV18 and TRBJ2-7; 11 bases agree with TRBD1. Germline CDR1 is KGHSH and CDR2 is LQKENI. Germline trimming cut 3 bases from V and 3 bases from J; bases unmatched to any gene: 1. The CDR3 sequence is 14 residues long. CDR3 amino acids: CASSPGTGGYEQYF. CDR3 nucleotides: TGTGCCAGCTCACCCGGGACAGGGGGCTACGAGCAGTACTTC. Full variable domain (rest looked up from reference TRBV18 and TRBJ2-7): NAGVMQNPRHLVRRRGQEARLRCSPMKGHSHVYWYRQLPEEGLKFMVYLQKENIIDESGMPKERFSAEFPKEGPSILRIQQVVRGDSAAYFCASSPGTGGYEQYFGPGTRLTVT.

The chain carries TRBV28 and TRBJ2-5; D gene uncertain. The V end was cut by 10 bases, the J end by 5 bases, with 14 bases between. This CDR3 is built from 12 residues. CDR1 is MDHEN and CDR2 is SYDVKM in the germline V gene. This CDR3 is CATNRLGETQYF. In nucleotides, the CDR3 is TGTGCCACCAATCGACTGGGGGAGACCCAGTACTTC.

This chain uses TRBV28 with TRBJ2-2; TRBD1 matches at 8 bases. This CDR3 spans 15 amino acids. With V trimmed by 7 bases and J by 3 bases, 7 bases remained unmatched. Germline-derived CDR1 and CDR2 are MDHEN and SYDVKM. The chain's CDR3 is CASNPGGRHTGELFF. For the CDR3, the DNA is TGTGCCAGCAACCCAGGGGGCAGGCACACCGGGGAGCTGTTTTTT.

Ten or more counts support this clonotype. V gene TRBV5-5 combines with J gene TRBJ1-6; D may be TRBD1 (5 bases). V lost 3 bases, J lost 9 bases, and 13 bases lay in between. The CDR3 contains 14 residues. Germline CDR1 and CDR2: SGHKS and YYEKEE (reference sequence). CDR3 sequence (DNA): TGTGCCAGCAGCTGGGGGACGGAATTTTCACCCCTCCACTTT. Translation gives CASSWGTEFSPLHF.

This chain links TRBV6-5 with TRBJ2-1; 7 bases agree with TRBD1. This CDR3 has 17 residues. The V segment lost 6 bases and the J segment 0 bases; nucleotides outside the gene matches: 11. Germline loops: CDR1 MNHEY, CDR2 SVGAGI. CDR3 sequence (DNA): TGTGCCAGCAGACCGGACAGGACGACAAACTCCTACAATGAGCAGTTCTTC. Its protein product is CASRPDRTTNSYNEQFF.

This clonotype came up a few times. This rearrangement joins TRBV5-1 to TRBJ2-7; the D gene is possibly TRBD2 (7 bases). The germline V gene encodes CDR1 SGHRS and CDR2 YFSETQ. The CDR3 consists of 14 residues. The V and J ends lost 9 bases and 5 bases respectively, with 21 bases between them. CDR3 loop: CATTMGGARDEQYF. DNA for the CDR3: TGCGCCACTACGATGGGGGGGGCTAGGGACGAGCAGTACTTC.

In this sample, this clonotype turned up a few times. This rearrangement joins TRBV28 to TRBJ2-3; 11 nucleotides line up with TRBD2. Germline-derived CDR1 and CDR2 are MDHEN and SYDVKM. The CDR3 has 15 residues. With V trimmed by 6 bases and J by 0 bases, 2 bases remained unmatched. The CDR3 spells CASSLAGGSTDTQYF. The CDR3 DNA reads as TGTGCCAGCAGCTTAGCGGGAGGGAGCACAGATACGCAGTATTTT.

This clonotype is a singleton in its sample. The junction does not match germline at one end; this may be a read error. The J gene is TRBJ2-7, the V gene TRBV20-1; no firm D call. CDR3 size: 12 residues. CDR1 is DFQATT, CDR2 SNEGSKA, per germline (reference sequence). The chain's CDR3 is CSARDVGYELYF. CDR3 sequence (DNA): TGCAGTGCTAGAGATGTGGGTTACGAGCTGTACTTC.

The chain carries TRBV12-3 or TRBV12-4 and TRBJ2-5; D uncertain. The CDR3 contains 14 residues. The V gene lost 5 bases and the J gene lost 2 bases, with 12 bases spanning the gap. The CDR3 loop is CASSPGPNQETQYF. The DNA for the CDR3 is TGTGCCAGCAGTCCCGGACCGAATCAAGAGACCCAGTACTTC.

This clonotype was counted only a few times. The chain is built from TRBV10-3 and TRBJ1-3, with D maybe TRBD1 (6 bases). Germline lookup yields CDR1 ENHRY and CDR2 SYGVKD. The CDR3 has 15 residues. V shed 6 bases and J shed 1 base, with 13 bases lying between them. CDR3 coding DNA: TGTGCCATCAGCGGGGGGCAGGTTTCTGGAAACACCATATATTTT. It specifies CAISGGQVSGNTIYF.

The CDR3 reads CASSLNTGITGELFF. CDR3 DNA: TGTGCCAGCAGCTTGAATACAGGGATCACCGGGGAGCTGTTTTTT. The chain recombines TRBV5-5 with TRBJ2-2; TRBD1 is a possible D gene (6 bases). The V and J ends lost 1 base and 4 bases respectively, with 11 bases between them. CDR1 SGHKS and CDR2 YYEKEE come from the germline V gene (reference sequence). This CDR3 contains 15 residues.

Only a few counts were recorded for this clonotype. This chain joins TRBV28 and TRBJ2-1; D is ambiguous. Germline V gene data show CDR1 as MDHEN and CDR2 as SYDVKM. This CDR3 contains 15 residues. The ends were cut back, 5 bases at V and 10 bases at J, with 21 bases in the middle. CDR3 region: CASSEYSLVGDEQFF. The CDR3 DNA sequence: TGTGCCAGCAGTGAGTATTCGCTGGTTGGCGACGAGCAGTTCTTC.

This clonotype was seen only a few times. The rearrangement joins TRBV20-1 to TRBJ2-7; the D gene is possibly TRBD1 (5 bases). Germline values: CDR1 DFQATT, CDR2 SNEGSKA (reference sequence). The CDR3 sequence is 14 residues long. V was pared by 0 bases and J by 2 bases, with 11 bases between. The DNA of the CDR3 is TGCAGTGCTAGAGAAGGGGCAGCCCCCTACGAGCAGTACTTC. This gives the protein CSAREGAAPYEQYF.

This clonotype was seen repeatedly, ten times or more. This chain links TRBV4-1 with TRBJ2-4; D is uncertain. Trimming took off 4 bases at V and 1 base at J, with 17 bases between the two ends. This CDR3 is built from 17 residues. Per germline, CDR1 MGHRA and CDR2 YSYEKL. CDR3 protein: CASSLLMGNRAKNIQYF. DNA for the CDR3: TGCGCCAGCAGCCTACTCATGGGGAATCGGGCCAAAAACATTCAGTACTTC.

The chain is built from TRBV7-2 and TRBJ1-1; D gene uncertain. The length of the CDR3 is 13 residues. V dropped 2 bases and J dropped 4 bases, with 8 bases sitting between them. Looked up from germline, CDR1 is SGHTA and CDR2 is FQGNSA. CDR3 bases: TGTGCCAGCAGCTTATCGGTCGTCACTGAAGCTTTCTTT. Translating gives CASSLSVVTEAFF.

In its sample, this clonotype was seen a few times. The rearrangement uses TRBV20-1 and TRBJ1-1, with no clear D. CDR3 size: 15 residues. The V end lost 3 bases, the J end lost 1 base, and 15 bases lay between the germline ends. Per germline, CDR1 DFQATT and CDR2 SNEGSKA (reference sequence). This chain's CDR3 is CSASSRLHENTEAFF. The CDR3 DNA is TGCAGTGCTAGCAGCAGACTACATGAGAACACTGAAGCTTTCTTT.

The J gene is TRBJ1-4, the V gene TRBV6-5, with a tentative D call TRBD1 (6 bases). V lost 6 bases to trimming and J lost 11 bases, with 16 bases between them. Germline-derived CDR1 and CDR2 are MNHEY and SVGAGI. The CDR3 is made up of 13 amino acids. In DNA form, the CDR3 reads TGTGCCAGCAGCACGGGACAATGGGGGAAACTGTTTTTT. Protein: CASSTGQWGKLFF.

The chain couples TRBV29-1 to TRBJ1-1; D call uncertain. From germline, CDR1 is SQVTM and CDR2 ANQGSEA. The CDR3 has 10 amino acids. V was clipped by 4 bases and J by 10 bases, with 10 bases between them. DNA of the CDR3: TGCAGCGTTGCTGAAGAGGTAGCTTTCTTT. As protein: CSVAEEVAFF.

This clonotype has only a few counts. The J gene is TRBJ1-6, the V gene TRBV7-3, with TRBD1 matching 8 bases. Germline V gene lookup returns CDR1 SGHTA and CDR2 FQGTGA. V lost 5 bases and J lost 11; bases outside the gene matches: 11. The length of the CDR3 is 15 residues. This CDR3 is CASSLKTGERTPLHF. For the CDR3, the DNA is TGTGCCAGCAGCCTCAAGACAGGGGAAAGGACACCCCTCCACTTT.

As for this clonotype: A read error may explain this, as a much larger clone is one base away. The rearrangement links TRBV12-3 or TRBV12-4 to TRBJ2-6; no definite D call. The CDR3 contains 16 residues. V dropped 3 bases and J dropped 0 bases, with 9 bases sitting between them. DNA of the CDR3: TGTGCCAGCAGTTTTGGACGCCGCTCTGGGGCCAACGTCCTGACTTTC. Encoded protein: CASSFGRRSGANVLTF.

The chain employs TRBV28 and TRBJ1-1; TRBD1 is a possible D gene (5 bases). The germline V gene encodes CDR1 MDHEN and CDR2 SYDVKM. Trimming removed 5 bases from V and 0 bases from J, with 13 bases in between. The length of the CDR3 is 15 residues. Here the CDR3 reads CASSPPTQVNTEAFF. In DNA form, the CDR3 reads TGTGCCAGCAGTCCCCCGACACAGGTGAACACTGAAGCTTTCTTT.

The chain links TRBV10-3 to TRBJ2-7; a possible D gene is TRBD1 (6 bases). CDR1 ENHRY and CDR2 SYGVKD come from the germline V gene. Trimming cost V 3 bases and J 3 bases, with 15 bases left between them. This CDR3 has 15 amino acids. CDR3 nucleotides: TGTGCCATCAGTGAACCAGGGGCAGGGTACTACGAGCAGTACTTC. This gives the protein CAISEPGAGYYEQYF.

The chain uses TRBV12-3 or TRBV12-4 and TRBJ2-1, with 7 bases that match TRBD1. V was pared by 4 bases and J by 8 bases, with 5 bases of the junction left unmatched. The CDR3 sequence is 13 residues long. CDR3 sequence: CASSYRGRDEQFF. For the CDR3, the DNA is TGTGCCAGCAGTTACAGGGGTCGGGATGAGCAGTTCTTC.

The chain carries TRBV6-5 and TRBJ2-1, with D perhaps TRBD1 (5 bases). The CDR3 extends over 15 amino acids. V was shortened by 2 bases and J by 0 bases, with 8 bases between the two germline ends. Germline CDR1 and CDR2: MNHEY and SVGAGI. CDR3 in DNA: TGTGCCAGCAGTTACGGGGCAAGCTCCTACAATGAGCAGTTCTTC. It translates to CASSYGASSYNEQFF.

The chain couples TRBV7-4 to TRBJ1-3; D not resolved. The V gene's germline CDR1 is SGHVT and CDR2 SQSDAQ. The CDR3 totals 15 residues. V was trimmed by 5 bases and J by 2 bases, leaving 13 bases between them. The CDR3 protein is CASSLFRGAGNTIYF. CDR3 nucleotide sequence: TGTGCCAGCAGCCTATTCCGTGGAGCTGGAAACACCATATATTTT.

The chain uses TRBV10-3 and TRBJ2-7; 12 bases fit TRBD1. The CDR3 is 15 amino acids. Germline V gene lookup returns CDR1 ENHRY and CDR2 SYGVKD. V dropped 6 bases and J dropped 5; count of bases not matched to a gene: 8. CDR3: CAIRIPGQGADEQYF. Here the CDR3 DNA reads TGTGCCATCAGAATACCGGGACAGGGGGCCGACGAGCAGTACTTC.

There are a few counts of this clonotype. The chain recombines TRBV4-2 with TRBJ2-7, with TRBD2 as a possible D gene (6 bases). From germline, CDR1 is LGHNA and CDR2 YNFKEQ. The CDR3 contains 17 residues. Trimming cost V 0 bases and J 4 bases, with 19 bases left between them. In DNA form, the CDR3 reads TGTGCCAGCAGCCAAGATATAATGACGGGAGAGCGGTACGAGCAGTACTTC. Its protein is CASSQDIMTGERYEQYF.

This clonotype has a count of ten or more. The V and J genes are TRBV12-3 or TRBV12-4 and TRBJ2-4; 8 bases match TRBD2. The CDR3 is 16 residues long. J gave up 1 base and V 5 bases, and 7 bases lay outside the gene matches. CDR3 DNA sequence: TGTGCCAGCAGTCCCGGCGGGGGGCCGGCCAAAAACATTCAGTACTTC. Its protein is CASSPGGGPAKNIQYF.

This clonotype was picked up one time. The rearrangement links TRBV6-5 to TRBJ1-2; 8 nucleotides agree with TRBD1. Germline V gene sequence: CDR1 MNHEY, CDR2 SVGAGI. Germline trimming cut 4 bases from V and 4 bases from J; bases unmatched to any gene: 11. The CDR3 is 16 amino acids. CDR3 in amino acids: CASSSIPLTGGYGYTF. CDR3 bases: TGTGCCAGCAGTTCTATCCCGTTAACAGGGGGCTATGGCTACACCTTC.